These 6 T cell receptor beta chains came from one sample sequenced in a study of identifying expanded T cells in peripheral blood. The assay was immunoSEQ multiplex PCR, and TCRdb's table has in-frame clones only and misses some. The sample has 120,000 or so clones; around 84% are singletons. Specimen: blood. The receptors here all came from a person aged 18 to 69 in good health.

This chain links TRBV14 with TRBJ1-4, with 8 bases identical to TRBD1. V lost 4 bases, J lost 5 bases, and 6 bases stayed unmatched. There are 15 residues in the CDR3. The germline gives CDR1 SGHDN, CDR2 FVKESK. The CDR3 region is CASSPLGQVNEKLFF. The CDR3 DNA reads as TGTGCCAGCAGCCCCTTGGGACAGGTCAATGAAAAACTGTTTTTT.

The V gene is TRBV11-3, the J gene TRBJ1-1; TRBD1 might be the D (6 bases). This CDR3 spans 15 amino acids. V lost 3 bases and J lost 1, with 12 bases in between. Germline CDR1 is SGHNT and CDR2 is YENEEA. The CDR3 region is CASSLWGGQNTEAFF. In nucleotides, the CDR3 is TGTGCCAGCAGCTTGTGGGGGGGCCAGAACACTGAAGCTTTCTTT.

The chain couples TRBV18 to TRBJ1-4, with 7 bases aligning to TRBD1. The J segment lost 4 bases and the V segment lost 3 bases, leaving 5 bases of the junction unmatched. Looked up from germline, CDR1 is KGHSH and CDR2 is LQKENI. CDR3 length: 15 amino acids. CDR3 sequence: CASSPRQGNNEKLFF. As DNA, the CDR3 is TGTGCCAGCTCACCCCGACAGGGCAATAATGAAAAACTGTTTTTT.

The CDR3 reads CASSTGGSDEKLFF. As DNA, the CDR3 is TGTGCCAGCAGCACAGGCGGCAGCGATGAAAAACTGTTTTTT. The gene calls are TRBV7-9 and TRBJ1-4; weak D call: TRBD1 (5 bases). From germline, CDR1 is SEHNR and CDR2 FQNEAQ (reference sequence). The CDR3 contains 14 residues. V was clipped by 5 bases and J by 6 bases, with 13 bases between them.

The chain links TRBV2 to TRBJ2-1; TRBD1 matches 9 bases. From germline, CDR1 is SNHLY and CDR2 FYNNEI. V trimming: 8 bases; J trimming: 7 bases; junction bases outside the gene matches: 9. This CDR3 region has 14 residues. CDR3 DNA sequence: TGTGCCAGCCTCCGGGACAGGGAAGGTAATGAGCAGTTCTTC. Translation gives CASLRDREGNEQFF.

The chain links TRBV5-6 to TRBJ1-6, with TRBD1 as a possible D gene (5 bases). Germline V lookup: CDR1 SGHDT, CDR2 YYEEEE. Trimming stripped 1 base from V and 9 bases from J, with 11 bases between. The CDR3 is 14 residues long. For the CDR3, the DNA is TGTGCCAGCAGCTTGTTCGGGGGTCTTTCACCCCTCCACTTT. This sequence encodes CASSLFGGLSPLHF.